Listed here are 30 T cell receptor beta chains from one sample, sequenced in a study of CD8+CD57+ T cells in acquired aplastic anemia. Investigators profiled TCR beta VDJ and CDR3 from genomic DNA template. MiXCR was run by TCRdb on the reads, yielding one entry per CDR3 protein. This table has more than 250,000 distinct CDR3 sequences, 56% appearing once. Input material: sorted CD4+, CD8+, or CD8+CD57+ T cells (not recorded which) from PBMCs. These receptors all come from a human donor with severe aplastic anemia or a healthy control (not recorded which).

The CDR3 region has the DNA TGCGCCAGCAGCTTGGGTCAGATTAACTATGGCTACACCTTC. Translating it yields CASSLGQINYGYTF. The rearrangement uses TRBV5-1 and TRBJ1-2; no clear D. Germline-derived CDR1 and CDR2 are SGHRS and YFSETQ. The germline V and J ends were trimmed by 0 bases and 1 base, with 7 bases remaining between them. CDR3 length equals 14 residues.

This clonotype was picked up a small number of times. J is TRBJ2-7 and V is TRBV29-1; 8 nucleotides line up with TRBD2. Unmatched junction bases numbered 9, after V lost 6 bases and J lost 2 bases. The CDR3 contains 14 residues. Germline V gene data show CDR1 as SQVTM and CDR2 as ANQGSEA. CDR3 in DNA: TGCAGCGTCCTTCTCTCGGGAGGGCCCTACGAGCAGTACTTC. Translation gives CSVLLSGGPYEQYF.

This sequence joins TRBV20-1 and TRBJ2-5, with D unresolved. This CDR3 comprises 12 residues. The V end was cut by 3 bases, the J end by 3 bases, with 8 bases between. The V gene's germline CDR1 is DFQATT and CDR2 SNEGSKA (reference sequence). The CDR3 nucleotides are TGCAGTGCTAGGTTGTCCAAAGAGACCCAGTACTTC. Translating gives CSARLSKETQYF.

This chain connects TRBV3-1 to TRBJ2-3; D is unresolved. CDR1 is LGHDT and CDR2 is YNNKEL in the germline V gene (reference sequence). The CDR3 totals 19 residues. V gave up 0 bases and J gave up 2 bases, with 21 bases separating them. The CDR3, as DNA: TGTGCCAGCAGCCAAGATAGGTGGCCCTCCTCATCCACCACAGATACGCAGTATTTT. This codes for CASSQDRWPSSSTTDTQYF.

The genes are TRBV7-2 and TRBJ1-1; TRBD1 agrees at 7 bases. The CDR3 is made up of 14 amino acids. Per the germline V gene, CDR1 is SGHTA and CDR2 is FQGNSA. V trimming: 3 bases; J trimming: 8 bases; junction bases outside the gene matches: 9. CDR3 sequence reads: CASSFGRQGREAFF. In DNA form, the CDR3 reads TGTGCCAGCAGCTTCGGTCGACAGGGCCGGGAAGCTTTCTTT.

This clonotype has just a few counts. The chain has TRBV24-1 and TRBJ2-1; no firm D call. CDR1 is KGHDR, CDR2 SFDVKD, per germline. The CDR3 spans 12 residues. V gave up 1 base and J gave up 8 bases, with 5 bases separating them. For the CDR3, the DNA is TGTGCCACCAGTGATTTTCGAGATGAGCAGTTCTTC. As protein: CATSDFRDEQFF.

This clonotype came up many times. The chain links TRBV12-3 or TRBV12-4 to TRBJ2-5; 8 bases align to TRBD2. V lost 6 bases, J lost 5 bases, and 17 bases stayed unmatched. This CDR3 has 17 amino acids. This CDR3 is CASSPRGGYWAGETQYF. The CDR3, as DNA: TGTGCCAGCAGCCCTCGGGGGGGGTATTGGGCGGGGGAGACCCAGTACTTC.

This clonotype was counted many times. This chain uses TRBV5-1 with TRBJ2-3, with D unclear. The CDR3 loop spans 14 amino acids. The V and J ends lost 1 base and 2 bases respectively, with 8 bases between them. Per germline, CDR1 SGHRS and CDR2 YFSETQ. CDR3 in amino acids: CASSLSTATDTQYF. CDR3 bases: TGCGCCAGCAGCTTGAGCACGGCCACAGATACGCAGTATTTT. The full variable domain, with the rest looked up from reference TRBV5-1 and TRBJ2-3, is KAGVTQTPRYLIKTRGQQVTLSCSPISGHRSVSWYQQTPGQGLQFLFEYFSETQRNKGNFPGRFSGRQFSNSRSEMNVSTLELGDSALYLCASSLSTATDTQYFGPGTRLTVL.

About this clonotype: No DNA is shown, since the ends of the CDR3 on it are uncertain; the CDR3 is the one TCRdb lists. The chain links TRBV11-2 to TRBJ2-1; TRBD1 was called by the table and not checked on the DNA. The CDR3 numbers 18 amino acids, ends counted. From germline, CDR1 is SGHAT and CDR2 FQNNGV. The CDR3 sequence: CASSFYICSADRGHEQFF.

A remark on this clonotype: The junction does not match germline at one end; this may be a read error. The V and J genes are TRBV2 and TRBJ1-1, with 7 bases aligning to TRBD1. CDR1 is SNHLY, CDR2 FYNNEI, per germline. The CDR3 extends over 16 amino acids. This CDR3 reads CASSYPPGQLNTEAFF. The CDR3 bases are TGCGCCAGCAGTTACCCTCCGGGACAGCTTAACACTGAAGCTTTCTTT.

Notes on this clonotype: A much more abundant neighbour one base away suggests this may be a read error. The gene calls are TRBV3-1 and TRBJ2-1, with D uncertain. The CDR3 is 12 amino acids. Deletions cut 4 bases from V and 9 bases from J, with 10 bases between. Per the germline V gene, CDR1 is LGHDT and CDR2 is YNNKEL (reference sequence). CDR3 coding DNA: TGTGCCAGCAGCCCCTCAACGGGTGAGCAGTTCTTC. It codes for CASSPSTGEQFF.

The chain recombines TRBV7-9 with TRBJ2-5; 8 nucleotides agree with TRBD1. The trim removed 0 bases at V and 5 bases at J, leaving 8 bases unmatched. The germline V gene encodes CDR1 SEHNR and CDR2 FQNEAQ (reference sequence). The CDR3 sequence is 16 residues long. The CDR3, as DNA: TGTGCCAGCAGCTTAGCTTCCTCAGGGGGCGCGGAGACCCAGTACTTC. Amino acid sequence: CASSLASSGGAETQYF.

J is TRBJ2-7 and V is TRBV7-9; 9 bases match TRBD1. Germline CDR1 is SEHNR and CDR2 is FQNEAQ (reference sequence). CDR3 size: 14 residues. The V segment lost 5 bases and the J segment 4 bases; nucleotides outside the gene matches: 6. Written as DNA, the CDR3 is TGTGCCAGCAGCGGGGCCGGGACAGGGTACGAGCAGTACTTC. Translating it yields CASSGAGTGYEQYF.

The chain is built from TRBV19 and TRBJ2-1, with 11 bases lining up with TRBD2. The CDR3 contains 16 residues. CDR1 is LNHDA, CDR2 SQIVND, per germline (reference sequence). Unmatched junction bases numbered 7, after V lost 3 bases and J lost 6 bases. In DNA form, the CDR3 reads TGTGCCAGTAGTATTAGCGGGAGGGCCTATTCCAATGAGCAGTTCTTC. This codes for CASSISGRAYSNEQFF.

The chain links TRBV7-4 to TRBJ2-2, with D tentatively TRBD2 (5 bases). V lost 2 bases to trimming and J lost 6 bases, with 13 bases between them. CDR1 is SGHVT and CDR2 is SQSDAQ in the germline V gene. The CDR3 spans 15 residues. CDR3 region: CASSLSPSAAGELFF. The CDR3 DNA reads as TGTGCCAGCAGCTTATCACCTTCAGCGGCCGGGGAGCTGTTTTTT.

CDR3: CASSFAGGPHNEQFF. The CDR3, as DNA: TGTGCCAGCAGTTTTGCCGGGGGTCCGCACAATGAGCAGTTCTTC. V gene TRBV6-5 combines with J gene TRBJ2-1; TRBD2 might be the D (6 bases). V was pared by 4 bases and J by 5 bases, with 15 bases between. The germline V gene has CDR1 MNHEY and CDR2 SVGAGI. This CDR3 has 15 residues.

The chain employs TRBV7-3 and TRBJ1-6; tentative D call: TRBD1 (5 bases). There are 14 residues in the CDR3. The germline V gene encodes CDR1 SGHTA and CDR2 FQGTGA. Trimming pared 0 bases from V and 7 bases from J, leaving 7 bases between. The CDR3 spells CASSLTAGNSPLHF. The DNA for the CDR3 is TGTGCCAGCAGCTTAACGGCAGGGAATTCACCCCTCCACTTT.

This clonotype was picked up one time. The CDR3 nucleotides are TGTGCCAGCAGCTTGATGTGGGGGAACGGGGAGCTGTTTTTT. Its translation is CASSLMWGNGELFF. The chain combines TRBV7-2 with TRBJ2-2; possibly TRBD1 or TRBD2 for D (5 bases each). Germline CDR1 SGHTA, CDR2 FQGNSA. V dropped 3 bases and J dropped 7 bases, with 12 bases sitting between them. The CDR3 runs 14 residues.

As to this clonotype: This may arise from a read error, as a much more abundant clone is one base away. The rearrangement joins TRBV6-1 to TRBJ1-1; D not resolved. Germline CDR1 MNHNS, CDR2 SASEGT. V gave up 2 bases and J gave up 5 bases, with 6 bases separating them. The CDR3 is 12 amino acids. CDR3 nucleotides: TGTGCCAGCAGTGAACCACGGACTGAAGCTTTCTTT. Its translation: CASSEPRTEAFF.

Ten or more counts support this clonotype. The rearrangement uses TRBV20-1 and TRBJ1-4; D ambiguous. Looked up from germline, CDR1 is DFQATT and CDR2 is SNEGSKA (reference sequence). This CDR3 has 16 amino acids. V was clipped by 4 bases and J by 8 bases, with 23 bases between them. The CDR3 is CSAKAPGNAMVEKLFF. The CDR3 DNA follows: TGCAGTGCTAAAGCCCCGGGAAACGCTATGGTGGAAAAACTGTTTTTT.

This rearrangement joins TRBV20-1 to TRBJ1-1; tentatively, D is TRBD1 (5 bases). V was trimmed by 5 bases and J by 6 bases, leaving 19 bases between them. CDR3 length equals 14 residues. The germline gives CDR1 DFQATT, CDR2 SNEGSKA (reference sequence). The CDR3 sequence is CSAGGIQGKAEAFF. The CDR3 coding sequence is TGCAGTGCTGGAGGAATTCAGGGTAAGGCTGAAGCTTTCTTT.

The chain carries TRBV25-1 and TRBJ2-1; D ambiguous. Germline lookup yields CDR1 MGHDK and CDR2 SYGVNS. The CDR3 spans 14 residues. Trimming took 0 bases from V and 7 from J, leaving 10 bases between them. In nucleotides, the CDR3 is TGTGCCAGCAGTGAATACAGTAGCAGGAATGAGCAGTTCTTC. It is translated as CASSEYSSRNEQFF.

The chain uses TRBV20-1 and TRBJ1-6; D is undetermined. The CDR3 contains 11 residues. V lost 6 bases to trimming and J lost 8 bases, with 8 bases between them. Germline V gene data show CDR1 as DFQATT and CDR2 as SNEGSKA (reference sequence). The CDR3 here is CSARPDSPLHF. In DNA, the CDR3 is TGCAGTGCCCGACCGGATTCACCCCTCCACTTT.

Remarks on this clonotype: One end of the junction fails to match germline, which may point to a read error. This chain connects TRBV28 to TRBJ1-1, with D unresolved. This CDR3 spans 16 amino acids. Per germline, CDR1 MDHEN and CDR2 SYDVKM. CDR3 bases: TGTGCCAGCAGTTTTTCGCCCGGACTGCGGAACACTGAAGCTTCCTTT. It is translated as CASSFSPGLRNTEASF.

This clonotype was counted once. This chain joins TRBV10-3 and TRBJ2-7; D ambiguous. V was cut by 4 bases and J by 2 bases, with 9 bases left in between. This CDR3 contains 13 residues. Germline values: CDR1 ENHRY, CDR2 SYGVKD. CDR3 coding DNA: TGTGCCATCAGTGTGGCCCTTACCTACGAGCAGTACTTC. Amino acids: CAISVALTYEQYF.

This sequence joins TRBV7-2 and TRBJ1-5, with D possibly TRBD1 on 6 matching bases. In germline, CDR1 is SGHTA, CDR2 FQGNSA. V lost 2 bases and J 7 bases, leaving 18 bases between the germline ends. CDR3 length: 16 amino acids. CDR3 protein: CASSLMAGGARQPQHF. The CDR3 nucleotides read TGTGCCAGCAGCTTAATGGCGGGGGGCGCAAGGCAGCCCCAGCATTTT.

The chain uses TRBV20-1 and TRBJ1-1, with 10 bases lining up with TRBD1. Per germline, CDR1 DFQATT and CDR2 SNEGSKA (reference sequence). This CDR3 comprises 20 residues. The junction had 19 bases not matched to a gene; V was cut back by 3 bases and J by 0 bases. Written as DNA, the CDR3 is TGCAGTGCTAGTCTCGGACAGGGGGGACAGGCAGCCTTAATGAACACTGAAGCTTTCTTT. The encoded protein is CSASLGQGGQAALMNTEAFF.

J is TRBJ2-3 and V is TRBV24-1; D possibly uses TRBD1 or TRBD2 (5 bases each). CDR1 is KGHDR and CDR2 is SFDVKD in the germline V gene. V lost 9 bases, J lost 0 bases, and 9 bases lay in between. The CDR3 spans 13 residues. The DNA of the CDR3 is TGTGCCACCCGGGACCCAAGCACAGATACGCAGTATTTT. Amino acid sequence: CATRDPSTDTQYF.

The V gene is TRBV7-2, the J gene TRBJ1-1; no definite D call. Germline V gives CDR1 SGHTA, CDR2 FQGNSA. V was trimmed by 3 bases and J by 4 bases, leaving 9 bases between them. This CDR3 contains 13 residues. CDR3 bases: TGTGCCAGCAGCTTCAAGGCTGGCACTGAAGCTTTCTTT. This encodes CASSFKAGTEAFF.

This clonotype was seen many times. This rearrangement joins TRBV7-3 to TRBJ2-2; 10 nucleotides agree with TRBD2. The V segment lost 2 bases and the J segment 6 bases; nucleotides outside the gene matches: 9. The CDR3 has 17 amino acids. Per germline, CDR1 SGHTA and CDR2 FQGTGA. CDR3 amino acids: CASSLRPLAGVAGELFF. The CDR3 DNA sequence: TGTGCCAGCAGCTTACGTCCCCTAGCGGGGGTAGCCGGGGAGCTGTTTTTT.